The present T cell receptor (beta chain) was sequenced within a study of T cells after yellow fever vaccination. V dropped 3 bases and J dropped 2 bases, with 10 bases sitting between them. This CDR3 spans 13 amino acids. Germline V lookup: CDR1 DFQATT, CDR2 SNEGSKA (reference sequence). This clonotype was detected a few times. For TCR, cDNA came from 5'RACE template switching, which added a universal primer site and UMIs. One entry per CDR3 protein results from TCRdb running MiXCR on the 5' RACE reads. The sample yields about 300,000 distinct CDR3 sequences, about 6.9% seen once. The sequencing used PBMCs, collected around 45 days after the first yellow fever vaccination. The sequence came from a young man who received the YFV17D yellow fever vaccine. The V and J genes are TRBV20-1 and TRBJ1-1; possible D gene TRBD1, 6 bases. The CDR3 DNA is TGCAGTGCTAGCGGGGGGCACAACACTGAAGCTTTCTTT. Protein sequence: CSASGGHNTEAFF.